This TCR beta chain was captured in a study of blood T cell repertoires in COVID-19. On the study more broadly: Italy, Spain and the United States were the sources of the convalescent and acute COVID-19 samples. PBMCs, B-cell-depleted T cells, or T cells provided the cDNA or gDNA that made up the material.

How the authors handled the data: From reference gene primer amplification, estimates of nucleated cell counts were derived. Produced via immunoSEQ multiplex PCR; TCRdb's table is partial and in-frame only. V, J and clone size reflect that table, while D and trimming were determined from the DNA. The sample records about 100,000 clones, more than 75% being singletons. Germline CDR1 KGHDR, CDR2 SFDVKD. Trimming took 0 bases from V and 7 from J; bases not matched to a gene: 1. CDR3 length: 14 amino acids. The source is a man aged 25-45 years in a cohort sampled during active COVID-19. The chain employs TRBV24-1 and TRBJ2-1, with 8 bases lining up with TRBD2. The sequenced material came from peripheral blood. The CDR3, as DNA: TGTGCCACCAGTGATTTGTCGGGGGGGAATGAGCAGTTCTTC. Its translation is CATSDLSGGNEQFF.